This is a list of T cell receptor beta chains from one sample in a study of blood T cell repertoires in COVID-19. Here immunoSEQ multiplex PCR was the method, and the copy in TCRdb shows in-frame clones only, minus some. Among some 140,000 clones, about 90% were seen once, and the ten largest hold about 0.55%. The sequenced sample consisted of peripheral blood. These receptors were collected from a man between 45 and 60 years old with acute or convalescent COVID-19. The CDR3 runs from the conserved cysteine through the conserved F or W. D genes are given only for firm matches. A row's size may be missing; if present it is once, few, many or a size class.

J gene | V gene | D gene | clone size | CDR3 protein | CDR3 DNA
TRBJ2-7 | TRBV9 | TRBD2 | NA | CASSVGLAGYEQYF | TGTGCCAGCAGCGTCGGTCTAGCGGGTTACGAGCAGTACTTC
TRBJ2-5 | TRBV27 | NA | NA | CASSLLGEEETQYF | TGTGCCAGCAGTTTGCTAGGGGAGGAAGAGACCCAGTACTTC
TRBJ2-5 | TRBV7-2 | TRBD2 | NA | CASSYTSGGGTQYF | TGTGCCAGCAGCTACACTAGCGGGGGAGGGACCCAGTACTTC
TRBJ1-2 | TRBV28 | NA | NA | CSGGAKDYGYTF | TGCTCCGGGGGGGCCAAGGACTATGGCTACACCTTC
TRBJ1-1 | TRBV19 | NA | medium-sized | CASRRTDTTEAFF | TGTGCCAGCAGGCGGACAGACACTACTGAAGCTTTCTTT
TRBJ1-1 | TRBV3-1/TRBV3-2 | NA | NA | CASRTLGGNTEAFF | TGTGCCAGCAGGACCTTAGGGGGGAACACTGAAGCTTTCTTT
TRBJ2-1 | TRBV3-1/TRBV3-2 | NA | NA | CASSWTGTPSVAEQFF | TGTGCCAGCAGCTGGACCGGGACTCCGAGCGTCGCTGAGCAGTTCTTC
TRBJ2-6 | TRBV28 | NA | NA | CASSFLDKYSGANVLTF | TGTGCCAGCAGTTTTTTGGACAAGTACTCTGGGGCCAACGTCCTGACTTTC
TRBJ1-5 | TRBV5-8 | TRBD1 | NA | CASSLRTGRDQPQHF | TGTGCCAGCAGCTTGAGGACAGGGCGGGATCAGCCCCAGCATTTT
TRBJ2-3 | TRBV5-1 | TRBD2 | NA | CASSFGGGSTDTQYF | TGCGCCAGCAGCTTCGGGGGAGGGAGCACAGATACGCAGTATTTT
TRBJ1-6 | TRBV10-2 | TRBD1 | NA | CASRGTGLVNSPLHF | TGCGCCAGCAGGGGGACAGGGCTTGTTAATTCACCCCTCCACTTT
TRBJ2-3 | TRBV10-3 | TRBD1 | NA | CAISESKGAGRDTQYF | TGTGCCATCAGTGAGTCGAAGGGGGCTGGGAGAGATACGCAGTATTTT
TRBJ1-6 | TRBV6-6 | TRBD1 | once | CASGARDRHNSPLHF | TGTGCCAGCGGGGCCCGGGACAGGCATAATTCACCCCTCCACTTT
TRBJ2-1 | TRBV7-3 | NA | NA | CASSLGSYNEQFF | TGTGCCAGCAGCTTAGGCAGCTACAATGAGCAGTTCTTC
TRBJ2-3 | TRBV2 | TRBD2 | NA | CASSGGTSGRRSDTQYF | TGTGCCAGCAGTGGGGGGACTAGCGGGAGGAGGTCAGATACGCAGTATTTT
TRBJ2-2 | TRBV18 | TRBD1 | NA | CASSPGQDTGELFF | TGTGCCAGCTCACCTGGACAGGACACCGGGGAGCTGTTTTTT
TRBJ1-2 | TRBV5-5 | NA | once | CASSLAVRVGYGYTF | TGTGCCAGCAGCTTGGCCGTCAGGGTCGGCTATGGCTACACCTTC
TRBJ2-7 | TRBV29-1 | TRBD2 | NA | CSGVSGRTHEQYF | TGCAGCGGCGTTAGCGGGAGGACTCACGAGCAGTACTTC
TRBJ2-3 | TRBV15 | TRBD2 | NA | CATSRDVAGGSTADTQYF | TGTGCCACCAGCAGAGATGTAGCGGGAGGGTCGACGGCAGATACGCAGTATTTT
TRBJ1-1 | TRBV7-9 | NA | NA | CASSKQARNTEAFF | TGTGCCAGCAGCAAACAGGCCCGGAACACTGAAGCTTTCTTT
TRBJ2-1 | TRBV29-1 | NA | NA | CSVEGGWEQFF | TGCAGCGTTGAAGGGGGCTGGGAGCAGTTCTTC
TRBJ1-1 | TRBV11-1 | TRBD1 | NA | CASSVTGTVNTEAFF | TGTGCCAGCAGCGTAACCGGGACAGTGAACACTGAAGCTTTCTTT
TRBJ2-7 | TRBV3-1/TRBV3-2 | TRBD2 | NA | CASSRTSGRAGYEQYF | TGTGCCAGCAGCCGGACTAGCGGGAGGGCCGGGTACGAGCAGTACTTC
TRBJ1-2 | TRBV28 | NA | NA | CASISGGVSYGYTF | TGTGCCAGCATCTCAGGAGGGGTGAGCTATGGCTACACCTTC
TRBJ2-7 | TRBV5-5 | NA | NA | CASSFGGTSYEQYF | TGTGCCAGCAGCTTCGGCGGGACCTCCTACGAGCAGTACTTC
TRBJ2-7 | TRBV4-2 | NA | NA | CASSPRQSYEQYF | TGTGCCAGCAGCCCCAGACAGTCCTACGAGCAGTACTTC
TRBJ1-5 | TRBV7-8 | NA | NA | CASSSEEGQPQHF | TGTGCCAGCAGCTCCGAAGAGGGCCAGCCCCAGCATTTT
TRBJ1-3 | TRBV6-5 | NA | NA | CASTRHGNTIYF | TGTGCCAGCACGCGCCATGGAAACACCATATATTTT
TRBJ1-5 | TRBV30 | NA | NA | CAWSVKGDQPQHF | TGTGCCTGGAGTGTGAAAGGAGATCAGCCCCAGCATTTT
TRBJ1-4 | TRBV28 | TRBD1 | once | CASSIIQGAREKLFF | TGTGCCAGCAGTATAATACAGGGGGCACGTGAAAAACTGTTTTTT
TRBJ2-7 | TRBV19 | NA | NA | CASSPSRGLSYEQYF | TGTGCCAGTAGTCCCAGCCGGGGTCTTTCCTACGAGCAGTACTTC
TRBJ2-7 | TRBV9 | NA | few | CASSVATGHNEQYF | TGTGCCAGCAGCGTAGCTACGGGACACAACGAGCAGTACTTC
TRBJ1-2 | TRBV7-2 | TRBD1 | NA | CASSFSGGAGYGYTF | TGTGCCAGCAGCTTTTCAGGGGGCGCGGGCTATGGCTACACCTTC
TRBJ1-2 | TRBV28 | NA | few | CASGSWAGGTYGYTF | TGTGCCAGCGGCTCATGGGCGGGGGGCACCTATGGCTACACCTTC
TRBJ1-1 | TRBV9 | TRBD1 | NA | CASSPTGTGATFF | TGTGCCAGCAGCCCAACCGGGACAGGGGCAACTTTCTTT
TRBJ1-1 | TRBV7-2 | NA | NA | CASSLVAGGVEAFF | TGTGCCAGCAGCTTAGTGGCCGGGGGGGTTGAAGCTTTCTTT
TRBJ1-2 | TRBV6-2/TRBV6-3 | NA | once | CASSYSMSVPSYGYTF | TGTGCCAGCAGTTACTCGATGAGTGTACCATCCTATGGCTACACCTTC
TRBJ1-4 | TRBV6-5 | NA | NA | CASSYSKAAREKLFF | TGTGCCAGCAGTTACTCGAAGGCGGCTCGCGAAAAACTGTTTTTT
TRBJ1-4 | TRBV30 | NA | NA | CAWAPPGDQLFF | TGTGCCTGGGCCCCGCCAGGGGACCAACTGTTTTTT